The 5 T cell receptor beta chains below were found in one sample sequenced in a study of T cells in Graves' hyperthyroidism and ophthalmopathy. The investigators amplified TCR beta CDR3 regions from RNA transcripts. The HTBI primer set drove a first-round RT-PCR of the TCR CDR3. TCRdb passed the multiplex PCR reads through MiXCR, listing each CDR3 protein once. The data show about 840,000 distinct CDR3 sequences, over 35% seen once. The specimen sequenced was blood. These receptors were taken from a man between 18 and 35 years old with Graves' hyperthyroidism.

This chain connects TRBV2 to TRBJ2-7; D perhaps matches TRBD1 (6 bases). Germline V gene lookup returns CDR1 SNHLY and CDR2 FYNNEI. Trimming pared 4 bases from V and 4 bases from J, leaving 11 bases between. The CDR3 has 13 residues. CDR3 in amino acids: CASSGWTAYEQYF. In nucleotides, the CDR3 is TGTGCCAGCAGTGGCTGGACAGCATACGAGCAGTACTTC. Together with reference TRBV2 and TRBJ2-7, the CDR3 gives the full variable domain: EPEVTQTPSHQVTQMGQEVILRCVPISNHLYFYWYRQILGQKVEFLVSFYNNEISEKSEIFDDQFSVERPDGSNFTLKIRSTKLEDSAMYFCASSGWTAYEQYFGPGTRLTVT.

The chain couples TRBV11-2 to TRBJ2-5; D call uncertain. Germline V gene lookup returns CDR1 SGHAT and CDR2 FQNNGV. Trimming removed 4 bases from V and 4 bases from J, with 16 bases in between. This CDR3 spans 15 amino acids. For the CDR3, the DNA is TGTGCCAGCAGCTCCCCGACCCCAGAAATAGAGACCCAGTACTTC. This sequence encodes CASSSPTPEIETQYF.

This clonotype was seen more than once but under ten times. The chain joins TRBV9 to TRBJ2-5; D unresolved. The V gene lost 3 bases and the J gene lost 3 bases, with 12 bases spanning the gap. Germline assignment: CDR1 SGDLS and CDR2 YYNGEE. The CDR3 loop spans 14 amino acids. Here the CDR3 reads CASSALELEETQYF. Written as DNA, the CDR3 is TGTGCCAGCAGCGCGTTGGAGCTTGAAGAGACCCAGTACTTC.

This clonotype was seen once. The rearrangement joins TRBV4-1 to TRBJ2-5; D is perhaps TRBD1 (5 bases). CDR3 length: 14 residues. V gave up 2 bases and J gave up 0 bases, with 7 bases separating them. Germline assignment: CDR1 MGHRA and CDR2 YSYEKL. The chain's CDR3 is CASSQTGYQETQYF. In DNA form, the CDR3 reads TGCGCCAGCAGCCAAACAGGATACCAAGAGACCCAGTACTTC.

The chain links TRBV30 to TRBJ2-5; 8 positions match TRBD2. With 4 bases clipped from V and 0 bases from J, the junction kept 1 base outside the gene matches. CDR1 and CDR2 from the germline V gene are GTSNPN and SVGIG (reference sequence). The CDR3 length is 13 residues. The CDR3 DNA reads as TGTGCCTGGACTAGCGGGTACCAAGAGACCCAGTACTTC. It yields the protein CAWTSGYQETQYF.